A selection of T cell receptor beta chains follows, all from one sample in a study of T cells of healthy individuals. TCRdb passed the 5' RACE reads through MiXCR, listing each CDR3 protein once. Here the sample spans 100,000 or so distinct CDR3 sequences, 17% being singletons. These receptors originate from a human donor in good health. Both conserved end residues are part of each CDR3. D genes are given only for firm matches. Size tells how often a clone was seen (once, few, many) or the class of an expanded clone, and some rows leave it out.

>few|TRBJ2-1|TRBD2|TRBV7-2
TGTGCCAGCAGCTCACGGACTAGCGGGAGACTCTCCTACAATGAGCAGTTCTTC
CASSSRTSGRLSYNEQFF
>-|TRBJ1-5|-|TRBV20-1
TGCAGTGCCCCGGTCTATCGCAATCAGCCCCAGCATTTT
CSAPVYRNQPQHF
>few|TRBJ2-7|TRBD1|TRBV4-3
TGCGCCAGCAGCCAGGGCCTTGACAGGGTTAACGAGCAGTACTTC
CASSQGLDRVNEQYF
>many|TRBJ2-1|-|TRBV4-2
TGTGCCAGCAGCCAAGATCGACTCGGGGGGCGATACAATGAGCAGTTCTTC
CASSQDRLGGRYNEQFF
>few|TRBJ2-1|-|TRBV9
TGTGCCAGCAGCGTGGAGGGACTTAGCTCCTACAATGAGCAGTTCTTC
CASSVEGLSSYNEQFF
>-|TRBJ2-1|TRBD2|TRBV5-4
TGTGCCAGCAGTGATGAACGACTAGCGGGAGGGGGCGAGCAGTTCTTC
CASSDERLAGGGEQFF
>-|TRBJ2-5|-|TRBV29-1
TGCAGCCTATTTGGGGGAACGGAGACCCAGTACTTC
CSLFGGTETQYF
>many|TRBJ1-5|-|TRBV12-3/TRBV12-4
TGTGCCAGCTCCTGGGGGGATCAGCCCCAGCATTTT
CASSWGDQPQHF
>few|TRBJ1-1|-|TRBV18
TGTGCCAGCTCACCAAGAGTAGGCACTGAAGCTTTCTTT
CASSPRVGTEAFF
>-|TRBJ2-3|TRBD2|TRBV7-9
TGTGCCAGCAGCCAGTCCGGGACTAGCGGAGGGAGGGCAGATACGCAGTATTTT
CASSQSGTSGGRADTQYF
>few|TRBJ1-3|-|TRBV7-8
TGTGCCAGCAGCGGACGACCGTGGGTTGCTGGAAACACCATATATTTT
CASSGRPWVAGNTIYF